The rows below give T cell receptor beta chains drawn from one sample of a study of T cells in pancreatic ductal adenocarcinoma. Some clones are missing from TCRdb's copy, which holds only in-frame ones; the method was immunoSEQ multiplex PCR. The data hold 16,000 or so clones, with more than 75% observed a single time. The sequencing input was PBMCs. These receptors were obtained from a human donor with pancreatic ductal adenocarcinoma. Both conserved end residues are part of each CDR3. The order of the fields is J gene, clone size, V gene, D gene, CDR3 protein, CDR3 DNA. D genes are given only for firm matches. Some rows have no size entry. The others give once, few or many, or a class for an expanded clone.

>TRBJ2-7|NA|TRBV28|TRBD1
CASRTGTGKHEQYF
TGTGCCAGCAGGACCGGGACAGGGAAGCACGAGCAGTACTTC
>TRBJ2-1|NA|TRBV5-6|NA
CASSREDEQFF
TGTGCCAGCTCTAGGGAGGATGAGCAGTTCTTC
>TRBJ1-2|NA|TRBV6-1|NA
CASSATGAGSVGTF
TGTGCCAGCAGTGCGACGGGGGCAGGGTCGGTTGGCACCTTC
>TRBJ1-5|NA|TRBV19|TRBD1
CASSHPGQGTRLSNQPQHF
TGTGCCAGTAGCCATCCGGGACAGGGAACACGACTCAGCAATCAGCCCCAGCATTTT
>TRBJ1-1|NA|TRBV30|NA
CAWSVGQANTEAFF
TGTGCCTGGAGTGTAGGGCAGGCGAACACTGAAGCTTTCTTT
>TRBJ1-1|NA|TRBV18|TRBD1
CASSPGMDRVNTEAFF
TGTGCCAGCTCACCAGGAATGGACAGGGTGAACACTGAAGCTTTCTTT
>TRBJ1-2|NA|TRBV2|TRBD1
CASRDRGNNYGYTF
TGTGCCAGCAGAGACAGGGGAAATAACTATGGCTACACCTTC
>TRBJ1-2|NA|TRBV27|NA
CASSSFGGAGANYGYTF
TGTGCCAGCAGTTCTTTTGGGGGGGCGGGTGCTAACTATGGCTACACCTTC
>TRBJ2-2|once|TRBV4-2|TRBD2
CASSQPGLAGGPVTGELFF
TGTGCCAGCAGCCAACCCGGGCTAGCGGGAGGGCCCGTCACCGGGGAGCTGTTTTTT
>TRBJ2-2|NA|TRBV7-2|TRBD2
CASSLSGTSGSRAGELFF
TGTGCCAGCAGTCTATCCGGGACTAGCGGGAGCCGGGCCGGGGAGCTGTTTTTT
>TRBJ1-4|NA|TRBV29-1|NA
CSVEDPSEKLFF
TGCAGCGTTGAAGATCCAAGTGAAAAACTGTTTTTT
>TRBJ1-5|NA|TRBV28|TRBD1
CASSWDRGSFDQPQHF
TGTGCCAGCAGTTGGGACAGGGGGTCCTTCGATCAGCCCCAGCATTTT
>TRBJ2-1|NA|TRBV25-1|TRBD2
CASSEWGGGEDNEQFF
TGTGCCAGCAGTGAATGGGGCGGGGGGGAAGACAATGAGCAGTTCTTC
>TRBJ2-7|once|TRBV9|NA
CASSLNGHPSYEQYF
TGTGCCAGCAGCCTAAACGGACACCCTTCCTACGAGCAGTACTTC
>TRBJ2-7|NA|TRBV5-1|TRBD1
CASSHGQGSYEQYF
TGCGCCAGCAGCCACGGACAGGGTTCCTACGAGCAGTACTTC
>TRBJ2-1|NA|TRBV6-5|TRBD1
CASSLIPGQNNEQFF
TGTGCCAGCAGCCTAATACCGGGACAGAACAATGAGCAGTTCTTC
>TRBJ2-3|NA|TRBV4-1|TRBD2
CASSQEGGGTDTQYF
TGCGCCAGCAGCCAAGAGGGAGGGGGCACAGATACGCAGTATTTT
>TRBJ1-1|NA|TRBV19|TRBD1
CASKTGWATEAFF
TGTGCCAGTAAGACAGGGTGGGCCACTGAAGCTTTCTTT
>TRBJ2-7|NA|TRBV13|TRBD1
CASSLGTGGPYEQYF
TGTGCCAGCAGCTTAGGGACAGGGGGTCCTTACGAGCAGTACTTC
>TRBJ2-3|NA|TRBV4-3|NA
CASSQDHIGTDTQYF
TGCGCCAGCAGCCAAGATCATATCGGCACAGATACGCAGTATTTT
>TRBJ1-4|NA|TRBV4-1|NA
CASSQGSGSTNEKLFF
TGCGCCAGCAGCCAAGGGTCAGGGAGCACTAATGAAAAACTGTTTTTT
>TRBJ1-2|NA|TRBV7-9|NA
CASSLAVHYGYTF
TGTGCCAGCAGCTTAGCCGTCCACTATGGCTACACCTTC
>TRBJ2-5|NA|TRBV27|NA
CASRSRTDMRETQYF
TGTGCCAGCAGATCTAGGACAGACATGCGGGAGACCCAGTACTTC
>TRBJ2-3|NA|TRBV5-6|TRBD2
CASSAGLAGRTDTQYF
TGTGCCAGCAGCGCGGGACTAGCGGGGAGAACAGATACGCAGTATTTT
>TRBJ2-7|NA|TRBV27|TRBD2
CASSLQILTSGRAYEQYF
TGTGCCAGCAGTTTACAAATACTAACTAGCGGGAGGGCCTACGAGCAGTACTTC
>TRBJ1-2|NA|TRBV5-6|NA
CASSLNGLYGYTF
TGTGCCAGCAGCTTGAACGGTCTCTATGGCTACACCTTC
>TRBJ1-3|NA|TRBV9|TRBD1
CASSVSGGASSGNTIYF
TGTGCCAGCAGCGTATCAGGGGGCGCGAGCTCTGGAAACACCATATATTTT
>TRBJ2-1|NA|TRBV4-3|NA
CASSQDQVSYNEQFF
TGCGCCAGCAGCCAAGATCAGGTCTCCTACAATGAGCAGTTCTTC
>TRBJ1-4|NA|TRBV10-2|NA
CASSESNNEKLFF
TGCGCCAGCAGTGAGTCAAATAATGAAAAACTGTTTTTT
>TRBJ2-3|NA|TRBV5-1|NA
CASSLGVSPSTDTQYF
TGCGCCAGCAGCTTGGGGGTGTCCCCTAGCACAGATACGCAGTATTTT
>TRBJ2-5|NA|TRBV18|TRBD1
CASSPQTTGGGETQYF
TGTGCCAGCTCACCACAAACCACAGGGGGCGGAGAGACCCAGTACTTC
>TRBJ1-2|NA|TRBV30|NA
CAWSDRDGYGYTF
TGTGCCTGGAGTGACCGGGACGGCTATGGCTACACCTTC
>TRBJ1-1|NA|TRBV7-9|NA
CASSRSGSTEAFF
TGTGCCAGCAGCCGATCTGGGTCCACTGAAGCTTTCTTT
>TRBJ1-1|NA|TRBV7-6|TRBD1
CASSLAGSQGGTEAFF
TGTGCCAGCAGCTTAGCGGGAAGTCAGGGGGGCACTGAAGCTTTCTTT
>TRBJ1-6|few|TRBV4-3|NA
CASSQEVLGGEASSPLHF
TGCGCCAGCAGCCAAGAGGTGTTGGGTGGGGAGGCTTCTTCACCCCTCCACTTT
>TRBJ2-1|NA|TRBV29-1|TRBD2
CSLPTSGGYNEQFF
TGCAGCCTCCCGACTAGCGGGGGCTACAATGAGCAGTTCTTC
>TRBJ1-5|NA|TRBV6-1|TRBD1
CASSEAGQKNQPQHF
TGTGCCAGCAGTGAAGCGGGACAGAAAAATCAGCCCCAGCATTTT
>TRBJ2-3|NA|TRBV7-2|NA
CASSTSRASTDTQYF
TGTGCCAGCAGCACCTCTCGAGCTAGCACAGATACGCAGTATTTT
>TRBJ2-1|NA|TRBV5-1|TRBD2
CASSLSGKYNEQFF
TGCGCCAGCAGCTTAAGCGGGAAGTACAATGAGCAGTTCTTC